This T cell receptor (beta chain) was observed in a study of shared clonotypes between healthy human individuals. Study-wide background: Donors were a couple of women and a few men aged 18 to 49.

Naive CD8 cells lacked CD45RO, underwent positive selection for CCR7 and left out terminally differentiated effector memory CD45RA+ cells. The CDR3 length is 14 residues. J gave up 5 bases and V 0 bases, and 3 bases lay outside the gene matches. The germline V gene encodes CDR1 PRHDT and CDR2 FYEKMQ (reference sequence). Regarding this clone: This sample also contains other DNA sequences that code for the same CDR3.

Profiled with immunoSEQ multiplex PCR; TCRdb holds only in-frame clones, not every one. There are about 2 million clones in the sample; approximately 94% occur only once, and about 1.1% lies in the top ten. The sequenced sample consisted of naive CD8+ T cells sorted from blood. The V gene is TRBV13, the J gene TRBJ1-2; 7 bases are shared with TRBD1. The clonotype originates from a man between 18 and 29 years old in good health. CDR3 loop: CASSLGQGSYGYTF. The CDR3 coding sequence is TGTGCCAGCAGCTTAGGACAGGGGTCATATGGCTACACCTTC. The full variable domain, rest sourced from reference TRBV13 and TRBJ1-2, is AAGVIQSPRHLIKEKRETATLKCYPIPRHDTVYWYQQGPGQDPQFLISFYEKMQSDKGSIPDRFSAQQFSDYHSELNMSSLELGDSALYFCASSLGQGSYGYTFGSGTRLTVV.